Reported below is one TCR beta chain. The data stem from a study of blood T cell repertoires in COVID-19. Trimming took 1 base from V and 5 from J; bases not matched to a gene: 1. In germline, CDR1 is SGDLS, CDR2 YYNGEE. The CDR3 has 14 amino acids. TCRdb keeps only in-frame clones here, not all; method: immunoSEQ multiplex PCR. There are over 250,000 clones in the sample; about 89% occur only once, and 2.2% lies in the top ten. The sequenced material came from peripheral blood. This TCR was recovered from a man aged 45-65 years with acute or convalescent COVID-19. This chain joins TRBV9 and TRBJ2-1; 9 nucleotides line up with TRBD2. CDR3 sequence reads: CASSVIAGDNEQFF. The CDR3 region has the DNA TGTGCCAGCAGCGTAATAGCGGGGGACAATGAGCAGTTCTTC.